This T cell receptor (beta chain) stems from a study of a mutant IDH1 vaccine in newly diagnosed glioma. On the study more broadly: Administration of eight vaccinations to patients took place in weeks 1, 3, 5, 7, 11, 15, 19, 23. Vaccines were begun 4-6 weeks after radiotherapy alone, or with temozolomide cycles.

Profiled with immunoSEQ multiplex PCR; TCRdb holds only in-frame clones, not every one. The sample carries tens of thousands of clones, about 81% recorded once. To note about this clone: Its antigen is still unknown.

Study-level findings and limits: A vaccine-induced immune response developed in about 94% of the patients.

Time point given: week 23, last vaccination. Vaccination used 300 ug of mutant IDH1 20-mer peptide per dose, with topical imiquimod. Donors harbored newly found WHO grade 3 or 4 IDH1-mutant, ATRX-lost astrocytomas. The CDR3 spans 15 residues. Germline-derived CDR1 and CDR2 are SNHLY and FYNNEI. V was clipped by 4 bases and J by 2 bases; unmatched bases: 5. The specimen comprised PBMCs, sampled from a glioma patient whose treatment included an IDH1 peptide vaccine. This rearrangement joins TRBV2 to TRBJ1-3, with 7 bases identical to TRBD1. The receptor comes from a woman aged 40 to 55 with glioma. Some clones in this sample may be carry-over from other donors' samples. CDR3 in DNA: TGTGCCAGCAGTGCCTCAGGGGGTACTGGAAACACCATATATTTT. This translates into CASSASGGTGNTIYF.